The text below deals with one T cell receptor beta chain. No antigen is known for it. The CDR3 extends over 16 amino acids. The trim removed 2 bases at V and 10 bases at J, leaving 9 bases unmatched. Germline CDR1 is SGHTA and CDR2 is FQGTGA. The data derive from a study of T cell clones after liver transplantation. Study-level background: Tolerant meant at least one year fully off immunosuppression without liver enzymes above twice normal.

Sorting of unstimulated PBMCs yielded separate CD3+CD4+ and CD3+CD8+ fractions. TCRdb's copy holds only in-frame clones and misses some; the assay was immunoSEQ multiplex PCR. The table records around 100,000 clones, around four fifths of them present only once. Whole-study findings and limits: Graft donor-reactive T cells may have migrated into the graft rather than being deleted. Low donor cell numbers restricted donor-reactive repertoire measurement in two subjects.

This receptor was identified in a human patient who received a liver transplant. Some of these T cells may belong to the graft donor. V and J are TRBV7-3 and TRBJ2-1, with 12 bases fitting TRBD2. The sequencing used CD4+ T cells from blood, collected roughly 50 months after liver transplant. CDR3 bases: TGTGCCAGCAGCTTATCAGCACTAGCGGGAGGTAGAGAGCAGTTCTTC. It encodes CASSLSALAGGREQFF.